The 9 T cell receptor beta chains reported below all come from one sample, sequenced in a study of CD8 T cells in ankylosing spondylitis. TCRdb reanalysed the 5' RACE reads using MiXCR and keeps one entry per CDR3 protein. The sample records approximately 250,000 distinct CDR3 sequences, more than 20% being singletons. The specimen was blood, either unsorted or a sorted T cell fraction (not recorded which). These receptors all come from a male donor with ankylosing spondylitis or in good health (not recorded which).

This clonotype was seen ten or more times. The chain combines TRBV20-1 with TRBJ1-5, with 11 bases that match TRBD1. Trimming took 6 bases from V and 6 from J; bases not matched to a gene: 7. Germline values: CDR1 DFQATT, CDR2 SNEGSKA (reference sequence). This CDR3 region has 14 residues. CDR3 residues: CSALDRGLSQPQHF. CDR3 coding DNA: TGCAGTGCCTTGGACAGGGGGCTTAGTCAGCCCCAGCATTTT.

The chain joins TRBV20-1 to TRBJ1-6, with D perhaps TRBD1 (6 bases). The CDR3 runs 17 residues. The germline gives CDR1 DFQATT, CDR2 SNEGSKA (reference sequence). Deletions cut 2 bases from V and 0 bases from J, with 14 bases between. The chain's CDR3 is CSARLPGTSSYNSPLHF. The CDR3 bases are TGCAGTGCTAGATTGCCAGGGACATCCTCCTATAATTCACCCCTCCACTTT.

This clonotype turned up a few times. V gene TRBV12-3 or TRBV12-4 combines with J gene TRBJ2-3; 11 bases map to TRBD2. With V trimmed by 1 base and J by 4 bases, 1 base remained unmatched. This CDR3 spans 15 amino acids. CDR3: CASSLVLAGADTQYF. The CDR3 coding sequence is TGTGCCAGCAGTTTAGTACTAGCGGGGGCAGATACGCAGTATTTT.

The V call is TRBV6-1, the J call TRBJ1-6; D unresolved. Germline V gene sequence: CDR1 MNHNS, CDR2 SASEGT. The CDR3 is made up of 12 amino acids. V lost 3 bases, J lost 16 bases, and 13 bases lay in between. The CDR3 DNA follows: TGTGCCAGCAGTGAGGACGCACGAAATCTCCACTTT. Its protein product is CASSEDARNLHF.

The CDR3 sequence is CASSYSRLAGPQSTDTQYF. CDR3 in DNA: TGTGCCAGCAGTTACTCGAGACTAGCGGGCCCCCAAAGCACAGATACGCAGTATTTT. The rearrangement joins TRBV6-5 to TRBJ2-3; 10 positions agree with TRBD2. The CDR3 runs 19 residues. Germline V lookup: CDR1 MNHEY, CDR2 SVGAGI. Germline trimming cut 0 bases from V and 0 bases from J; bases unmatched to any gene: 9.

This clonotype has only one observation. This chain links TRBV5-1 with TRBJ2-5; 7 bases match TRBD1. The CDR3 is 15 amino acids. Germline trimming cut 1 base from V and 3 bases from J; bases unmatched to any gene: 6. Germline CDR1 SGHRS, CDR2 YFSETQ. The CDR3 nucleotides are TGCGCCAGCAGCTTGAGAGGGGGCAGAGAAGAGACCCAGTACTTC. This translates into CASSLRGGREETQYF.

The J gene is TRBJ1-2, the V gene TRBV28, with D unclear. The CDR3 has 14 residues. Germline CDR1 MDHEN, CDR2 SYDVKM. Deletions cut 4 bases from V and 7 bases from J, with 16 bases between. CDR3 bases: TGTGCCAGCAGTTCCTCTCCGGAGGTGGGTGGCTACACCTTC. This codes for CASSSSPEVGGYTF.

CDR3 DNA: TGTGCCAGCAGATTTGGACAGGGGGCGTACTACGAGCAGTACTTC. Protein product: CASRFGQGAYYEQYF. The chain employs TRBV12-3 or TRBV12-4 and TRBJ2-7, with 11 bases that match TRBD1. Losses at the gene ends were 6 bases for V and 3 bases for J; bases not matched to a gene: 7. CDR3 length equals 15 residues.

This chain connects TRBV6-5 to TRBJ2-2; 9 nucleotides line up with TRBD1. Germline loops: CDR1 MNHEY, CDR2 SVGAGI. V lost 4 bases and J lost 3; bases outside the gene matches: 0. The length of the CDR3 is 14 residues. The CDR3 nucleotides are TGTGCCAGCAGTTGGACAGGGGACACCGGGGAGCTGTTTTTT. It yields the protein CASSWTGDTGELFF.